Listed below are T cell receptor beta chains from one sample, sequenced in a study of vaccination effects on CD4 cells after COVID-19. These receptors are not linked to any known antigen. Repertoires were generated with immunoSEQ multiplex PCR, while TCRdb's copy carries only in-frame clones and drops some. The repertoire holds about 14,000 clones, with approximately 82% as singletons. The material sequenced was CD4+ T cells from PBMCs cultured with HCoV-229E spike peptides, taken before COVID-19 vaccination. These receptors were obtained from a human donor who received a COVID-19 vaccine. The CDR3 runs from the conserved cysteine through the conserved F or W. A D gene is named only where the DNA matches it firmly. Some rows have no size entry. The others give once, few or many, or a class for an expanded clone.

CDR3: CASSPRLAVSGAQYF; DNA: TGTGCCAGCAGCCCTAGACTAGCGGTCTCAGGGGCCCAGTACTTC; D: TRBD2; size: .; J: TRBJ2-5; V: TRBV7-9
CDR3: CASSSADRKAFF; DNA: TGTGCCAGCAGCTCTGCGGACAGAAAAGCTTTCTTT; D: .; size: .; J: TRBJ1-1; V: TRBV6-5
CDR3: CASRDTVYEQFF; DNA: TGTGCCTCAAGGGACACGGTCTATGAGCAGTTCTTC; D: .; size: .; J: TRBJ2-1; V: TRBV19
CDR3: CASSLGGLRNQPQHF; DNA: TGTGCCAGCAGCCTGGGGGGGCTGAGAAATCAGCCCCAGCATTTT; D: .; size: .; J: TRBJ1-5; V: TRBV5-4
CDR3: CASSVRVQETQYF; DNA: TGTGCCAGCAGCGTAAGGGTACAAGAGACCCAGTACTTC; D: .; size: .; J: TRBJ2-5; V: TRBV7-2
CDR3: CARSLAREPYNEQFF; DNA: TGTGCCAGAAGCCTTGCGCGGGAGCCCTACAATGAGCAGTTCTTC; D: TRBD2; size: .; J: TRBJ2-1; V: TRBV5-3
CDR3: CASSKVGSGANVLTF; DNA: TGTGCCAGTAGTAAGGTGGGATCTGGGGCCAACGTCCTGACTTTC; D: .; size: .; J: TRBJ2-6; V: TRBV19
CDR3: CASKGGSYEQYF; DNA: TGTGCCAGCAAGGGAGGGAGTTACGAGCAGTACTTC; D: TRBD2; size: few; J: TRBJ2-7; V: TRBV28
CDR3: CASSLGGQVLTDTQYF; DNA: TGCGCCAGCAGCTTAGGGGGACAGGTCCTTACAGATACGCAGTATTTT; D: TRBD1; size: .; J: TRBJ2-3; V: TRBV5-1
CDR3: CASSARGQETQYF; DNA: TGTGCCAGCAGTGCCCGGGGTCAAGAGACCCAGTACTTC; D: .; size: .; J: TRBJ2-5; V: TRBV12-3/TRBV12-4
CDR3: CASSQGTVPNSPLHF; DNA: TGTGCCAGCAGCCAAGGGACCGTACCAAATTCACCCCTCCACTTT; D: .; size: few; J: TRBJ1-6; V: TRBV3-1/TRBV3-2
CDR3: CATSLSGQGDTEAFF; DNA: TGTGCCACTTCACTTTCGGGACAGGGTGACACTGAAGCTTTCTTT; D: TRBD1; size: .; J: TRBJ1-1; V: TRBV10-3
CDR3: CSVGGQGGTEAFF; DNA: TGCAGCGTTGGGGGACAGGGAGGCACTGAAGCTTTCTTT; D: TRBD1; size: .; J: TRBJ1-1; V: TRBV29-1
CDR3: CSARGLAEEEFF; DNA: TGCAGCGCCCGTGGACTAGCGGAGGAGGAGTTCTTC; D: TRBD2; size: .; J: TRBJ2-1; V: TRBV29-1
CDR3: CASSWDRGNSPLHF; DNA: TGTGCCAGCAGCTGGGACCGTGGGAATTCACCCCTCCACTTT; D: .; size: .; J: TRBJ1-6; V: TRBV6-6